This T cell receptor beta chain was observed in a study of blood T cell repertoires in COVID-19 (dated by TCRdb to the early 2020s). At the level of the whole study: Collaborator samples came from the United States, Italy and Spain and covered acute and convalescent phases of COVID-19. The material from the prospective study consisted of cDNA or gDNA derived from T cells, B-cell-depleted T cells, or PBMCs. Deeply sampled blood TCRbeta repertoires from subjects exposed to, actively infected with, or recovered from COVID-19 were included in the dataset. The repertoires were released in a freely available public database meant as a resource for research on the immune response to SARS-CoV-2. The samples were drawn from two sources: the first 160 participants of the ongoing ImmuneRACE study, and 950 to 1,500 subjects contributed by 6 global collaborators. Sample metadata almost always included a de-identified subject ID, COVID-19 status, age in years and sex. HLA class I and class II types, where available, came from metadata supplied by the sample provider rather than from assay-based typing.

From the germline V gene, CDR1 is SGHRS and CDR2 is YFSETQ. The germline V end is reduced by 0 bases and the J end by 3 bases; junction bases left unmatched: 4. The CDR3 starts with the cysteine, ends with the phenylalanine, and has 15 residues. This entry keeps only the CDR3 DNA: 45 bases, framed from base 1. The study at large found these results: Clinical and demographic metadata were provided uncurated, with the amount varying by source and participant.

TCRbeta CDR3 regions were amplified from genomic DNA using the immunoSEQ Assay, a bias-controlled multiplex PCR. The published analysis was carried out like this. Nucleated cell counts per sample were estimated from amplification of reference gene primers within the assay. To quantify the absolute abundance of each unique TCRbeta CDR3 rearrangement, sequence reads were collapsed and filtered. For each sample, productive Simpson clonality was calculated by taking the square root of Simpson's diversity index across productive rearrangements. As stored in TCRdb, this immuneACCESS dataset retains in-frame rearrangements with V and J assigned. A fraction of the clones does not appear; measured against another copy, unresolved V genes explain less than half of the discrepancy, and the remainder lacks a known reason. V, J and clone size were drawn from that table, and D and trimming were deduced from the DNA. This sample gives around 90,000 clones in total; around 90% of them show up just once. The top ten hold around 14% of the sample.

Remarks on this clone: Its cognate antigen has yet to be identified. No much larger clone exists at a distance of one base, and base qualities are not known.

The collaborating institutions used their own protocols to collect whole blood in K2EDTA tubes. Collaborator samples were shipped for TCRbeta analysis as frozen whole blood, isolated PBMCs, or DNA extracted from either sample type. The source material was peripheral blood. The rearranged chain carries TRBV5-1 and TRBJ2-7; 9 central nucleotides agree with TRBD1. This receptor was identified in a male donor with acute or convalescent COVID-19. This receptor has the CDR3 CASSLAETGGYEQYF. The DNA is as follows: TGCGCCAGCAGCTTGGCCGAGACAGGGGGCTACGAGCAGTACTTC.